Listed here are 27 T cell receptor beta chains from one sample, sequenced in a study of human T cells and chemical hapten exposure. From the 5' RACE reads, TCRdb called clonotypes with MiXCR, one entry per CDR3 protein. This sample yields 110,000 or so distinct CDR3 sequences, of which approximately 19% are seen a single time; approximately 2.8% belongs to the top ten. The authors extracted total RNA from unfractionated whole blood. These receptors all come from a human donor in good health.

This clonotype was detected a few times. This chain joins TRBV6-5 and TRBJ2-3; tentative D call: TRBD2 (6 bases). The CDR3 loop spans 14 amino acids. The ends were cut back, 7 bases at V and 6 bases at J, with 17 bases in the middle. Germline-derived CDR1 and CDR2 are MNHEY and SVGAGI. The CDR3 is CASTPSRAGDTQYF. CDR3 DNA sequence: TGTGCCAGCACTCCAAGCCGGGCGGGGGATACGCAGTATTTT.

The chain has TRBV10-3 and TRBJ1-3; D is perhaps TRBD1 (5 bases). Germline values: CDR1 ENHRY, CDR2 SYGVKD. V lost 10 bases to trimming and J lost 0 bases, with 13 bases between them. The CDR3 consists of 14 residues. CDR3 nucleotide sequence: TGTGCCACCAAAGACAGTGGCTCTGGAAACACCATATATTTT. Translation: CATKDSGSGNTIYF.

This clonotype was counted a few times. This chain's CDR3 is CAWSVGTGQEPPYEQYF. CDR3 bases: TGTGCCTGGAGTGTGGGGACAGGGCAGGAGCCACCCTACGAGCAGTACTTC. The chain employs TRBV30 and TRBJ2-7, with 9 bases fitting TRBD1. J was trimmed by 2 bases and V by 0 bases; bases with no gene match: 11. The CDR3 totals 17 residues. Germline CDR1 and CDR2: GTSNPN and SVGIG (reference sequence).

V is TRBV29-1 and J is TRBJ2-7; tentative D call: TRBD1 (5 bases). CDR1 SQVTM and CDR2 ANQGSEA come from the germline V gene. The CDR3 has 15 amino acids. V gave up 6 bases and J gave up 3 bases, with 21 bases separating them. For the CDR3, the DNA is TGCAGCGTGTACACGGACACCACCTCGGGCTACGAGCAGTACTTC. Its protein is CSVYTDTTSGYEQYF.

For the CDR3, the DNA is TGCGCCAGCAGCCTCAGGACAGGGGGGACTGAAGCTTTCTTT. This gives the protein CASSLRTGGTEAFF. The chain has TRBV5-1 and TRBJ1-1, with 10 bases matching TRBD1. The CDR3 spans 14 residues. CDR1 and CDR2 (germline): SGHRS, YFSETQ. V lost 4 bases, J lost 5 bases, and 5 bases stayed unmatched.

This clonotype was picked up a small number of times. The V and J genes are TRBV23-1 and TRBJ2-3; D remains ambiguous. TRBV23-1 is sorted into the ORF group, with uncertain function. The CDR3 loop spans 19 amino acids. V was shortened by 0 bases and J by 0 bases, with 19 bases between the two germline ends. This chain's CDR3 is CASSQSISARSNSTDTQYF. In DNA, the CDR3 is TGCGCCAGCAGTCAATCAATATCGGCCAGGTCCAATAGCACAGATACGCAGTATTTT.

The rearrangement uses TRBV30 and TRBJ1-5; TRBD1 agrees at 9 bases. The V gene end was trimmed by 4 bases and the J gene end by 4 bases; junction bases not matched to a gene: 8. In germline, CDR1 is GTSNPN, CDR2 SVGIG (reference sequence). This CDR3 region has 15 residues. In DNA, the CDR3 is TGTGCCTGGACTCCCGGGACAGGGCTAAATCAGCCCCAGCATTTT. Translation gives CAWTPGTGLNQPQHF.

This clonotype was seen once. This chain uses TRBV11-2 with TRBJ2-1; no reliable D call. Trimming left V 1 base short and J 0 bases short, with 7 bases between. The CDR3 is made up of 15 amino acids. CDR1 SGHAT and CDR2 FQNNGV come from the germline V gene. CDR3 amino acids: CASSLGSASYNEQFF. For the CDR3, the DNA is TGTGCCAGCAGCTTAGGAAGCGCCTCCTACAATGAGCAGTTCTTC.

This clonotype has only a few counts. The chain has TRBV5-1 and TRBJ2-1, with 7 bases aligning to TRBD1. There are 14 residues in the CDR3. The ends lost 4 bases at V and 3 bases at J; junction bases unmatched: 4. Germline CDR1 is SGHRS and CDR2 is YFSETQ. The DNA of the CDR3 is TGCGCCAGCAGCGTGACAGGGTACTACAATGAGCAGTTCTTC. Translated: CASSVTGYYNEQFF.

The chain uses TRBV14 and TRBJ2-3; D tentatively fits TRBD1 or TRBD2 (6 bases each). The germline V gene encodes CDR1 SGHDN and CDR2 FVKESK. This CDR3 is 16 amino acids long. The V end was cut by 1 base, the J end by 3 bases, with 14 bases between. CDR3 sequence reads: CASSQVSRRGTDTQYF. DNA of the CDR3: TGTGCCAGCAGCCAAGTCTCCCGGAGGGGGACAGATACGCAGTATTTT.

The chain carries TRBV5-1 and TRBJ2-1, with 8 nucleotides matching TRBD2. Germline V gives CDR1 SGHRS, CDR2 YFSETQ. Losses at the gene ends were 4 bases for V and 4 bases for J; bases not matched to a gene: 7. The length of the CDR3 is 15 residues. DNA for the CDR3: TGCGCCAGCAGCACCGACGGGACTAGGTACAATGAGCAGTTCTTC. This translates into CASSTDGTRYNEQFF.

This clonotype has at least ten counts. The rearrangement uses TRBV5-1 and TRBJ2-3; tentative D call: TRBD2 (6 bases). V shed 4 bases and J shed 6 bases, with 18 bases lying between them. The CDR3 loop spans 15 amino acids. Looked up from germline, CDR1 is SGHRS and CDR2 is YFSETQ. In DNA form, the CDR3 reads TGCGCCAGCAGCGGGGGGACTGACCGCGCGGATACGCAGTATTTT. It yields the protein CASSGGTDRADTQYF.

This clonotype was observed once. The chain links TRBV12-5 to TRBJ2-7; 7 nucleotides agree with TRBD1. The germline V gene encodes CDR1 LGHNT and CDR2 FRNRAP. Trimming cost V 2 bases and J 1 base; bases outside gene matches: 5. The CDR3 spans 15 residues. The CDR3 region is CASGLLTGISYEQYF. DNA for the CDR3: TGTGCTAGTGGTTTGCTGACAGGGATATCCTACGAGCAGTACTTC.

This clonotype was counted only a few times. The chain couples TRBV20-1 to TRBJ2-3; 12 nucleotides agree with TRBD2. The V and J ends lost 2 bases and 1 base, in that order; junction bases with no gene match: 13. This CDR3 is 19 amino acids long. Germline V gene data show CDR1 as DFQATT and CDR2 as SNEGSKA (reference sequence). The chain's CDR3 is CSARPPTSGSTWGTDTQYF. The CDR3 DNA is TGCAGTGCTAGACCGCCGACTAGCGGGAGTACCTGGGGCACAGATACGCAGTATTTT.

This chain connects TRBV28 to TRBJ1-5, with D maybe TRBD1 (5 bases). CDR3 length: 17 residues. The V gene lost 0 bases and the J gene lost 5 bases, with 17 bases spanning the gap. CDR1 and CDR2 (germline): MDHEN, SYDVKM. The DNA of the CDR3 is TGTGCCAGCAGTTTATGGGTTGGTGCAGGGAAAGATCAGCCCCAGCATTTT. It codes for CASSLWVGAGKDQPQHF.

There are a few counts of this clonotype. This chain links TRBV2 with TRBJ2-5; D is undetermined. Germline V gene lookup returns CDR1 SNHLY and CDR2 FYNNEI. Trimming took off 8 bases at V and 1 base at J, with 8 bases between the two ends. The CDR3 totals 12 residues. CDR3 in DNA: TGTGCCAGCCGTCGGCTCCAAGAGACCCAGTACTTC. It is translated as CASRRLQETQYF.

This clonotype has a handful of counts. The CDR3 loop reads CASSRTAGNTIYF. CDR3 in DNA: TGTGCCAGCAGCCGGACCGCTGGAAACACCATATATTTT. The gene calls are TRBV6-5 and TRBJ1-3; D unclear. V was clipped by 6 bases and J by 2 bases, with 8 bases between them. The V gene's germline CDR1 is MNHEY and CDR2 SVGAGI. CDR3 length: 13 amino acids.

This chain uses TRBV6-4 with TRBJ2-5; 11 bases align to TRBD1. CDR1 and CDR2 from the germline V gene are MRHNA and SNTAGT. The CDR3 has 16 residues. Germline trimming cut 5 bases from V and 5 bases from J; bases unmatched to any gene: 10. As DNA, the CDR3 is TGTGCCAGCAGTCCCGAAAGGACAGGGGGCATCGAGACCCAGTACTTC. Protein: CASSPERTGGIETQYF.

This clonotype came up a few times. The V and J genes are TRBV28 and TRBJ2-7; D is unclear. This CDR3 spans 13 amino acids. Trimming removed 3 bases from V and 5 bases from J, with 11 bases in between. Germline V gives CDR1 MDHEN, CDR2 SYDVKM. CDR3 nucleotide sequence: TGTGCCAGCAGTTTCCTGCCGGTTAACGAGCAGTACTTC. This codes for CASSFLPVNEQYF.

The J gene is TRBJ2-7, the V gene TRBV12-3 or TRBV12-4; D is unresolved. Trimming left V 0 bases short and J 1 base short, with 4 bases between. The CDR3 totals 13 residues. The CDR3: CASSLAQSYEQYF. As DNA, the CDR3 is TGTGCCAGCAGTTTAGCACAGTCCTACGAGCAGTACTTC.

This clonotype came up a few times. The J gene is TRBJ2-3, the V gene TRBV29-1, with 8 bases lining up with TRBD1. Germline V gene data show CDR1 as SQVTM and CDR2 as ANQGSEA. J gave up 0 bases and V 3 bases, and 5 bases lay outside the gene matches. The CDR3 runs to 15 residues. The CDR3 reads CSVETGAPSTDTQYF. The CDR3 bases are TGCAGCGTTGAGACAGGGGCCCCTAGCACAGATACGCAGTATTTT.

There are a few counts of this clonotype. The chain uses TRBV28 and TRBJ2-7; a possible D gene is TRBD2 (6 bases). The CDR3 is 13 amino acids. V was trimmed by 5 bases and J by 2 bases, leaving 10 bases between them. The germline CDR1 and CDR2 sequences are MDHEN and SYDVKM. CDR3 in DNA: TGTGCCAGCAGTGCGGGACGGCCCTACGAGCAGTACTTC. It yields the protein CASSAGRPYEQYF.

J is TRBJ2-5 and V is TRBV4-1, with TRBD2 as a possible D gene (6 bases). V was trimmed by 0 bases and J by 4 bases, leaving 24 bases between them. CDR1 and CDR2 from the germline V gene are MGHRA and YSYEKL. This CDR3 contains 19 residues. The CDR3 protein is CASSQEDGRSYGYTETQYF. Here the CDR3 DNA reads TGCGCCAGCAGCCAAGAGGACGGGAGAAGTTATGGGTATACAGAGACCCAGTACTTC.

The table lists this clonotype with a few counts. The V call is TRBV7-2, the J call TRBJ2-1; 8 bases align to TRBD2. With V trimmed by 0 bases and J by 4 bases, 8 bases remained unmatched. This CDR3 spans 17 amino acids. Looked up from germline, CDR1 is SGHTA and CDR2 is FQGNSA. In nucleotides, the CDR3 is TGTGCCAGCAGCTTAGCGTTGGCGGGAGGTTCTTACAATGAGCAGTTCTTC. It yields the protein CASSLALAGGSYNEQFF.

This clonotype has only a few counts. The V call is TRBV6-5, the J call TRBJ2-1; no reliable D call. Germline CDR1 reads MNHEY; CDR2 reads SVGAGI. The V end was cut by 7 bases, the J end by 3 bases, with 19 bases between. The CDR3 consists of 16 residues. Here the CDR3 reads CASNIDRALNYNEQFF. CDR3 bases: TGTGCCAGCAACATAGACCGCGCATTGAACTACAATGAGCAGTTCTTC.

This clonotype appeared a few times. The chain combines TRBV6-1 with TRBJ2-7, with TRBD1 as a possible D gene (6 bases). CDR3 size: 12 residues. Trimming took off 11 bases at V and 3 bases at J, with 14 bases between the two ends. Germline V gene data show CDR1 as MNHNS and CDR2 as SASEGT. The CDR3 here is CALRDTLYEQYF. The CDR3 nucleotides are TGTGCCTTACGGGACACCCTCTACGAGCAGTACTTC.

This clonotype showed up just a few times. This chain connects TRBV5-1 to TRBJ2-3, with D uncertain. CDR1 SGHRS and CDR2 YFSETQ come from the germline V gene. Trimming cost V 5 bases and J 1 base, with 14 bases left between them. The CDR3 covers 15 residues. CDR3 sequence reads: CASRLESWGTDTQYF. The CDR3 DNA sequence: TGCGCCAGCAGATTAGAATCGTGGGGCACAGATACGCAGTATTTT.